One and the same sample provided the 18 T cell receptor beta chains below, sequenced in a study of blood T cell repertoires in COVID-19. Profiling relied on immunoSEQ multiplex PCR, and the TCRdb table lists in-frame clones only, not all of them. Of around 300,000 clones in the sample, roughly nine tenths were seen once. Sequenced input: PBMCs or T cells enriched from blood (not recorded which). Every receptor here comes from a woman aged 40 to 50 who had recovered from COVID-19.

The rearrangement uses TRBV7-6 and TRBJ2-5; 7 bases are shared with TRBD1. The CDR3 runs to 16 residues. CDR1 is SGHVS and CDR2 is FNYEAQ in the germline V gene. J was trimmed by 5 bases and V by 5 bases; bases with no gene match: 14. CDR3 loop: CASSPVGQAGWETQYF. CDR3 nucleotide sequence: TGTGCCAGCAGCCCCGTCGGACAGGCTGGTTGGGAGACCCAGTACTTC.

This sequence joins TRBV18 and TRBJ2-3; 7 nucleotides align to TRBD2. V shed 5 bases and J 7 bases; nucleotides not matched to a gene: 15. Germline V gives CDR1 KGHSH, CDR2 LQKENI. The CDR3 sequence is 16 residues long. CDR3 coding DNA: TGTGCCAGCTCATTCGGGACTATTACACCTCCGAATACGCAGTATTTT. Protein product: CASSFGTITPPNTQYF.

This clone has only a few counts. CDR3 in amino acids: CASGLPATAISGNTIYF. CDR3 DNA: TGTGCTAGTGGTTTGCCGGCGACAGCGATCTCTGGAAACACCATATATTTT. V and J are TRBV12-5 and TRBJ1-3; a possible D gene is TRBD1 (5 bases). The CDR3 spans 17 residues. Deletions cut 2 bases from V and 0 bases from J, with 14 bases between. Germline CDR1 LGHNT, CDR2 FRNRAP.

The chain uses TRBV5-5 and TRBJ2-7; perhaps TRBD1 as D (5 bases). Trimming left V 0 bases short and J 6 bases short, with 22 bases between. CDR3 length: 17 residues. The germline V gene encodes CDR1 SGHKS and CDR2 YYEKEE (reference sequence). DNA for the CDR3: TGTGCCAGCAGCTTGGATTCTTCGGCAGGGCGGCGGCGCGAGCAGTACTTC. Encoded protein: CASSLDSSAGRRREQYF.

This rearrangement joins TRBV7-8 to TRBJ2-7, with TRBD1 matching over 10 bases. V was pared by 5 bases and J by 3 bases, with 7 bases of the junction left unmatched. This CDR3 has 15 amino acids. Germline CDR1 and CDR2: SGHVS and FQNEAQ. This CDR3 reads CASSARGQGFYEQYF. The DNA for the CDR3 is TGTGCCAGCAGCGCCAGGGGACAGGGGTTCTACGAGCAGTACTTC. Variable domain in full (rest from reference TRBV7-8 and TRBJ2-7): GAGVSQSPRYKVAKRGQDVALRCDPISGHVSLFWYQQALGQGPEFLTYFQNEAQLDKSGLPSDRFFAERPEGSVSTLKIQRTQQEDSAVYLCASSARGQGFYEQYFGPGTRLTVT.

The chain carries TRBV30 and TRBJ1-5; no firm D call. The CDR3 is made up of 15 amino acids. V was trimmed by 0 bases and J by 5 bases, leaving 14 bases between them. Germline CDR1 and CDR2: GTSNPN and SVGIG (reference sequence). The CDR3 region has the DNA TGTGCCTGGAGTGTAAAGCTAGGGAGGGATCAGCCCCAGCATTTT. It encodes CAWSVKLGRDQPQHF.

This sequence joins TRBV3-1 (or the pseudogene TRBV3-2) and TRBJ2-1; possibly TRBD1 for D (6 bases). Trimming took off 1 base at V and 0 bases at J, with 10 bases between the two ends. The CDR3 extends over 16 amino acids. In germline, CDR1 is LGHDT, CDR2 YNNKEL (reference sequence). In nucleotides, the CDR3 is TGTGCCAGCAGCCAAGCCTTGACAGGCTCCTACAATGAGCAGTTCTTC. This translates into CASSQALTGSYNEQFF.

This chain links TRBV2 with TRBJ2-1, with 8 nucleotides matching TRBD2. Germline CDR1 SNHLY, CDR2 FYNNEI. The CDR3 covers 16 residues. Trimming took 0 bases from V and 7 from J; bases not matched to a gene: 8. The CDR3 loop reads CASSEARLAGVNEQFF. CDR3 nucleotide sequence: TGTGCCAGCAGTGAAGCGCGGCTAGCGGGCGTTAATGAGCAGTTCTTC.

J is TRBJ1-1 and V is TRBV7-2, with D hard to call. This CDR3 has 16 residues. Germline V gene sequence: CDR1 SGHTA, CDR2 FQGNSA. The V end lost 5 bases, the J end lost 4 bases, and 20 bases lay between the germline ends. The CDR3 loop is CASSPRGSGWGTEAFF. DNA of the CDR3: TGTGCCAGCAGCCCTCGAGGGTCGGGCTGGGGCACTGAAGCTTTCTTT.

This chain links TRBV15 with TRBJ1-1; D gene uncertain. Germline CDR1 reads LNHNV; CDR2 reads YYDKDF (reference sequence). Trimming stripped 0 bases from V and 1 base from J, with 9 bases between. CDR3 length: 15 amino acids. Here the CDR3 DNA reads TGTGCCACCAGCAGAGATCCGTGGAGGAACACTGAAGCTTTCTTT. Translated: CATSRDPWRNTEAFF.

This sequence joins TRBV7-9 and TRBJ1-2; a weak D match, TRBD1 (6 bases). The germline CDR1 and CDR2 sequences are SEHNR and FQNEAQ (reference sequence). V was cut by 5 bases and J by 6 bases, with 13 bases left in between. The CDR3 is 13 residues long. CDR3 sequence: CASSPAGADGYTF. CDR3 DNA sequence: TGTGCCAGCAGCCCCGCGGGGGCGGATGGCTACACCTTC.

This clone was observed once. V gene TRBV12-3 or TRBV12-4 combines with J gene TRBJ2-1; D is possibly TRBD2 (5 bases). The CDR3 is 11 amino acids. The V end lost 7 bases, the J end lost 6 bases, and 7 bases lay between the germline ends. CDR3 coding DNA: TGTGCCAGCATGGCGGGCAATGAGCAGTTCTTC. This gives the protein CASMAGNEQFF.

For this clone: Within the sample, other DNA sequences also encode this same CDR3. The V and J genes are TRBV2 and TRBJ1-2; no clear D. The CDR3 runs 13 residues. V lost 3 bases and J lost 1, with 6 bases in between. Germline CDR1 and CDR2: SNHLY and FYNNEI. Here the CDR3 reads CASSDRVNYGYTF. The CDR3 bases are TGTGCCAGCAGTGATCGGGTTAACTATGGCTACACCTTC.

The V gene is TRBV5-7, the J gene TRBJ1-2; TRBD1 agrees at 9 bases. TRBV5-7 is known as an ORF, though its function is uncertain. V shed 4 bases, J shed 8 bases, and the junction held 12 bases outside the gene matches. The CDR3 is 15 amino acids. Here the CDR3 reads CASSLRDRAIGGYTF. The DNA of the CDR3 is TGTGCCAGCAGCCTCCGGGACAGGGCCATAGGGGGCTACACCTTC.

The chain couples TRBV6-5 to TRBJ1-6; 7 nucleotides line up with TRBD1. The CDR3 runs 15 residues. Trimming removed 6 bases from V and 6 bases from J; junction bases left unmatched: 8. Germline V gene data show CDR1 as MNHEY and CDR2 as SVGAGI. The DNA for the CDR3 is TGTGCCAGCAGGCCTCCGGGACAGCCTAATTCACCCCTCCACTTT. This sequence encodes CASRPPGQPNSPLHF.

This chain uses TRBV18 with TRBJ1-1, with TRBD1 matching 10 bases. The CDR3 covers 13 residues. V gave up 6 bases and J gave up 11 bases; unmatched junction bases: 9. Germline V gene sequence: CDR1 KGHSH, CDR2 LQKENI. The CDR3 DNA sequence: TGTGCCAGCTCCTGGGACAGGGGCAGGCGGGCTTTCTTT. Translation gives CASSWDRGRRAFF.

The J gene is TRBJ1-5, the V gene TRBV6-5, with D possibly TRBD1 on 5 matching bases. V lost 6 bases and J lost 6, with 15 bases in between. The CDR3 loop spans 14 amino acids. The V gene's germline CDR1 is MNHEY and CDR2 SVGAGI. CDR3 in amino acids: CASRPGGGVQPQHF. CDR3 bases: TGTGCCAGCAGACCCGGGGGAGGGGTTCAGCCCCAGCATTTT.

The rearrangement joins TRBV5-3 to TRBJ1-3; D perhaps matches TRBD1 (5 bases). TRBV5-3 is an ORF, with its function uncertain. Trimming left V 4 bases short and J 1 base short, with 15 bases between. This CDR3 has 16 amino acids. CDR3: CARSPMRDWSGNTIYF. The DNA for the CDR3 is TGTGCCAGAAGCCCCATGAGGGACTGGTCTGGAAACACCATATATTTT.